Following are 31 T cell receptor beta chains from one sample sequenced in a study of blood T cell repertoires in COVID-19 (dated by TCRdb to 2020 to 2021). The library relied on the immunoSEQ multiplex PCR assay. The table comes from immuneACCESS by way of TCRdb, which keeps in-frame sequences with V and J called. Part of the clones is missing from these tables; in studies checked, under half for an unresolved V gene and the rest for unknown reasons. Here the sample has approximately 350,000 clones; around 87% occur a single time. The ten largest clones take up just under 6.5% of the sample. The sequenced sample consisted of peripheral blood. Receptors originate from a woman in her 50s with COVID-19, enrolled during active disease.

The chain uses TRBV18 and TRBJ2-1; TRBD1 is a possible D gene (5 bases). Trimming took 5 bases from V and 8 from J, leaving 19 bases between them. CDR3 length: 15 amino acids. Germline V CDR1 and CDR2: KGHSH, LQKENI. In DNA, the CDR3 is TGTGCCAGCTCAACCAGACCCCCCAAAGGGGATGAGCAGTTCTTC. This sequence encodes CASSTRPPKGDEQFF.

The genes are TRBV5-1 and TRBJ2-5; 8 bases line up with TRBD2. Unmatched junction bases numbered 16, after V lost 5 bases and J lost 7 bases. The germline V gene encodes CDR1 SGHRS and CDR2 YFSETQ. This CDR3 contains 16 residues. The CDR3 spells CASRPEGREAQGTQYF. The CDR3 nucleotides read TGCGCCAGCAGACCTGAAGGGCGGGAGGCCCAGGGGACCCAGTACTTC.

The chain is built from TRBV15 and TRBJ2-7, with 11 bases aligning to TRBD2. The CDR3 has 15 amino acids. V trimming: 3 bases; J trimming: 6 bases; junction bases outside the gene matches: 7. Per the germline V gene, CDR1 is LNHNV and CDR2 is YYDKDF (reference sequence). CDR3 bases: TGTGCCACCAGCAGGACTAGCGGGATTTTAGGCGAGCAGTACTTC. Translated: CATSRTSGILGEQYF.

The gene calls are TRBV5-6 and TRBJ2-7; 10 bases align to TRBD2. The length of the CDR3 is 16 residues. Germline lookup yields CDR1 SGHDT and CDR2 YYEEEE. Trimming cost V 0 bases and J 5 bases; bases outside gene matches: 8. CDR3 sequence: CASSLVGSGRADEQYF. The DNA of the CDR3 is TGTGCCAGCAGCTTGGTTGGCAGCGGGAGGGCCGACGAGCAGTACTTC.

The chain is built from TRBV21-1 and TRBJ2-1; the table assigns TRBD1, which was not confirmed against the DNA. TRBV21-1 is assigned pseudogene status. CDR3 length: 17 residues. The CDR3 loop reads CASSKWAGLKVPNEQFF. The CDR3 DNA reads TGTGCCAGCAGCAAATGGGCAGGGCTTAAAGTACCTAATGAGCAGTTCTTC.

The genes are TRBV3-1 (or the pseudogene TRBV3-2) and TRBJ2-1, with 9 bases that match TRBD2. The V and J ends lost 4 bases and 6 bases, in that order; junction bases with no gene match: 7. Germline lookup yields CDR1 LGHDT and CDR2 YNNKEL (reference sequence). This CDR3 is built from 15 residues. CDR3 sequence: CASSLTSGKFNEQFF. CDR3 in DNA: TGTGCCAGCAGCCTGACTAGCGGCAAGTTCAATGAGCAGTTCTTC.

V is TRBV6-1 and J is TRBJ2-7; 13 positions match TRBD2. Germline V lookup: CDR1 MNHNS, CDR2 SASEGT. CDR3 length: 16 residues. J gave up 9 bases and V 4 bases, and 12 bases lay outside the gene matches. The DNA for the CDR3 is TGTGCCAGCAGTGTCTTAGATACTAGCGGGAGGGGCGGGCAGTACTTC. Translation: CASSVLDTSGRGGQYF.

This rearrangement joins TRBV20-1 to TRBJ1-5; D gene ambiguous. V was trimmed by 3 bases and J by 4 bases, leaving 10 bases between them. The CDR3 length is 13 residues. Germline loops: CDR1 DFQATT, CDR2 SNEGSKA (reference sequence). CDR3 loop: CSASSVVNQPQHF. CDR3 bases: TGCAGTGCTAGTAGTGTAGTAAATCAGCCCCAGCATTTT.

The V call is TRBV7-3, the J call TRBJ2-1; 14 nucleotides match TRBD2. CDR3 size: 14 residues. The J segment lost 15 bases and the V segment lost 5 bases, leaving 9 bases of the junction unmatched. The germline gives CDR1 SGHTA, CDR2 FQGTGA. CDR3 sequence: CASSEGTSGSNLFF. The DNA of the CDR3 is TGTGCCAGCAGCGAAGGGACTAGCGGGAGTAACCTGTTCTTC.

J is TRBJ1-2 and V is TRBV20-1, with 7 bases matching TRBD1. V shed 3 bases, J shed 0 bases, and the junction held 4 bases outside the gene matches. CDR3 length: 14 amino acids. Germline V gene lookup returns CDR1 DFQATT and CDR2 SNEGSKA (reference sequence). The CDR3 protein is CSASRTGPNYGYTF. The CDR3 nucleotides are TGCAGTGCTAGTAGGACAGGACCTAACTATGGCTACACCTTC.

The V gene is TRBV5-1, the J gene TRBJ2-7; a weak D match, TRBD1 (6 bases). This CDR3 comprises 18 residues. Germline CDR1 SGHRS, CDR2 YFSETQ. Trimming stripped 0 bases from V and 4 bases from J, with 23 bases between. CDR3 coding DNA: TGCGCCAGCAGCTTGGGCACTTACACTGGACAGCCATTATACGAGCAGTACTTC. Residues: CASSLGTYTGQPLYEQYF.

The chain joins TRBV27 to TRBJ2-7; a weak D match, TRBD1 (5 bases). The V and J ends lost 8 bases and 3 bases respectively, with 17 bases between them. The CDR3 runs to 14 residues. CDR1 is MNHEY, CDR2 SMNVEV, per germline (reference sequence). CDR3 amino acids: CASRQRQTYYEQYF. CDR3 DNA: TGTGCCAGCCGCCAACGACAGACGTACTACGAGCAGTACTTC.

This clone occurred once. The chain combines TRBV7-3 with TRBJ2-2; D is unclear. CDR1 SGHTA and CDR2 FQGTGA come from the germline V gene. The CDR3 sequence is 12 residues long. V lost 5 bases to trimming and J lost 7 bases, with 8 bases between them. The CDR3 DNA reads TGTGCCAGCAGCATTCGAGGCGGGGAGCTGTTTTTT. It encodes CASSIRGGELFF.

The rearrangement uses TRBV25-1 and TRBJ2-2; 9 nucleotides agree with TRBD1. Germline V gene data show CDR1 as MGHDK and CDR2 as SYGVNS. The CDR3 length is 16 residues. Trimming cost V 3 bases and J 5 bases; bases outside gene matches: 7. As DNA, the CDR3 is TGTGCCAGCAGTGACCCGGGACAGGGACGAACCGGGGAGCTGTTTTTT. Protein: CASSDPGQGRTGELFF.

The chain uses TRBV6-2 or TRBV6-3 and TRBJ2-3, with 9 bases fitting TRBD2. This CDR3 has 14 residues. The germline gives CDR1 MNHEY, CDR2 SVGEGT. V was pared by 5 bases and J by 6 bases, with 6 bases of the junction left unmatched. The CDR3 bases are TGTGCCAGCAGTCGCAGGACTAGCGTCGATACGCAGTATTTT. Translation: CASSRRTSVDTQYF.

The rearrangement joins TRBV27 to TRBJ2-3; 12 bases agree with TRBD2. Trimming cost V 4 bases and J 3 bases; bases outside gene matches: 5. The CDR3 is 16 amino acids. Germline V lookup: CDR1 MNHEY, CDR2 SMNVEV (reference sequence). In nucleotides, the CDR3 is TGTGCCAGCAGTTCGCTAGCGGGGGGGGCGACAGATACGCAGTATTTT. Translating it yields CASSSLAGGATDTQYF.

This clone was observed once. The chain employs TRBV6-5 and TRBJ2-7, with TRBD2 identical over 7 bases. Germline loops: CDR1 MNHEY, CDR2 SVGAGI. Germline trimming cut 8 bases from V and 0 bases from J; bases unmatched to any gene: 10. The CDR3 covers 15 residues. The CDR3 is CASPDKGGGSYEQYF. The CDR3 nucleotides read TGTGCCAGCCCGGATAAGGGCGGGGGCTCCTACGAGCAGTACTTC.

This clone has a single count. This chain links TRBV11-2 with TRBJ2-1, with 8 bases matching TRBD2. V lost 4 bases to trimming and J lost 0 bases; unmatched junction nucleotides: 14. Germline V gene sequence: CDR1 SGHAT, CDR2 FQNNGV. The CDR3 covers 19 residues. This CDR3 is CASSYGVGGRPSSYNEQFF. Written as DNA, the CDR3 is TGTGCCAGCAGCTACGGGGTGGGCGGGAGGCCCAGCTCCTACAATGAGCAGTTCTTC.

The chain joins TRBV7-7 to TRBJ2-3; maybe TRBD2 (6 bases). CDR3 length: 15 residues. Germline CDR1 SSHAT, CDR2 FNYEAQ (reference sequence). Deletions cut 5 bases from V and 4 bases from J, with 16 bases between. CDR3 amino acids: CASSPTSGGADTQYF. CDR3 bases: TGTGCCAGCAGCCCAACTAGTGGCGGGGCAGATACGCAGTATTTT.

This clone showed up many times. The rearrangement uses TRBV5-1 and TRBJ1-3; TRBD1 is a possible D gene (6 bases). The CDR3 length is 16 residues. Germline V gene sequence: CDR1 SGHRS, CDR2 YFSETQ. V dropped 4 bases and J dropped 0 bases, with 14 bases sitting between them. CDR3 sequence reads: CASSPQTGGSGNTIYF. CDR3 sequence (DNA): TGCGCCAGCAGCCCCCAGACAGGAGGCTCTGGAAACACCATATATTTT.

V and J are TRBV7-9 and TRBJ1-3, with D unclear. Germline V lookup: CDR1 SEHNR, CDR2 FQNEAQ (reference sequence). Trimming took off 1 base at V and 2 bases at J, with 3 bases between the two ends. The CDR3 has 13 residues. The CDR3 sequence: CASSLGPGNTIYF. CDR3 coding DNA: TGTGCCAGCAGCTTAGGGCCTGGAAACACCATATATTTT.

V is TRBV30 and J is TRBJ1-2, with 9 bases aligning to TRBD1. V dropped 1 base and J dropped 4; count of bases not matched to a gene: 4. The CDR3 covers 14 residues. Germline V gene lookup returns CDR1 GTSNPN and CDR2 SVGIG (reference sequence). Here the CDR3 reads CAWSGGTGSYGYTF. The CDR3 nucleotides are TGTGCCTGGAGTGGTGGGACAGGGAGCTATGGCTACACCTTC.

The chain recombines TRBV6-1 with TRBJ2-5; TRBD2 matches at 9 bases. V lost 3 bases and J lost 2; bases outside the gene matches: 1. CDR1 MNHNS and CDR2 SASEGT come from the germline V gene. The CDR3 covers 14 residues. The DNA of the CDR3 is TGTGCCAGCAGTGACCTAGCGGGGCAAGAGACCCAGTACTTC. Translated: CASSDLAGQETQYF.

The rearrangement links TRBV30 to TRBJ2-3, with 10 bases identical to TRBD2. The trim removed 1 base at V and 4 bases at J, leaving 5 bases unmatched. CDR3 length equals 15 residues. Germline CDR1 is GTSNPN and CDR2 is SVGIG (reference sequence). The CDR3 region has the DNA TGTGCCTGGAGTGGTGGGACTAGCGAGGCAGATACGCAGTATTTT. This gives the protein CAWSGGTSEADTQYF.

This chain connects TRBV24-1 to TRBJ2-1, with 8 bases identical to TRBD1. The CDR3 runs 15 residues. Germline V lookup: CDR1 KGHDR, CDR2 SFDVKD. The V gene end was trimmed by 4 bases and the J gene end by 7 bases; junction bases not matched to a gene: 8. DNA for the CDR3: TGTGCCACCAGTGAGCGACAGGGGTGGAGGAATGAGCAGTTCTTC. Translated, it gives CATSERQGWRNEQFF.

J is TRBJ1-4 and V is TRBV6-5, with TRBD1 identical over 10 bases. The CDR3 contains 15 residues. J was trimmed by 4 bases and V by 5 bases; bases with no gene match: 4. From germline, CDR1 is MNHEY and CDR2 SVGAGI. DNA for the CDR3: TGTGCCAGCAGTCAGGGACAGGGGAATAATGAAAAACTGTTTTTT. This codes for CASSQGQGNNEKLFF.

This clone has only a few counts. The chain recombines TRBV10-1 with TRBJ1-1, with D perhaps matching TRBD1 (5 bases). V was shortened by 4 bases and J by 8 bases, with 5 bases between the two germline ends. CDR1 WNHNN and CDR2 SYGVQD come from the germline V gene (reference sequence). The CDR3 contains 10 residues. The CDR3 sequence: CASSGQEAFF. CDR3 bases: TGCGCCAGCAGTGGACAGGAAGCTTTCTTT.

The chain recombines TRBV19 with TRBJ1-1; 7 bases align to TRBD1. The length of the CDR3 is 12 residues. CDR1 is LNHDA and CDR2 is SQIVND in the germline V gene (reference sequence). J lost 2 bases, V lost 10 bases, and 4 bases had no gene match. The CDR3 protein is CATRQGNTEAFF. The CDR3 DNA is TGTGCCACCCGACAGGGAAACACTGAAGCTTTCTTT.

V and J are TRBV3-1 (or the pseudogene TRBV3-2) and TRBJ2-5, with 8 positions matching TRBD2. The V segment lost 3 bases and the J segment 4 bases; nucleotides outside the gene matches: 7. CDR3 length: 15 amino acids. CDR1 LGHDT and CDR2 YNNKEL come from the germline V gene (reference sequence). This chain's CDR3 is CASSHRALAGETQYF. DNA for the CDR3: TGTGCCAGCAGCCATCGCGCCCTAGCGGGAGAGACCCAGTACTTC.

The chain has TRBV30 and TRBJ1-1; D possibly corresponds to TRBD1 (6 bases). Germline V gene lookup returns CDR1 GTSNPN and CDR2 SVGIG (reference sequence). This CDR3 comprises 16 residues. Trimming removed 3 bases at V and 1 base at J, with 18 bases between. CDR3 protein: CAWRDTYGTRNTEAFF. CDR3 in DNA: TGTGCCTGGAGGGACACTTACGGGACAAGGAACACTGAAGCTTTCTTT.

This sequence joins TRBV19 and TRBJ2-3; 8 bases map to TRBD2. This CDR3 has 14 amino acids. Unmatched junction bases numbered 6, after V lost 7 bases and J lost 3 bases. CDR1 and CDR2 from the germline V gene are LNHDA and SQIVND (reference sequence). CDR3 region: CASKKRERTDTQYF. In DNA, the CDR3 is TGTGCCAGTAAGAAGCGGGAGAGGACAGATACGCAGTATTTT.